What follows are 26 T cell receptor beta chains derived from one specimen sequenced in a study of cytomegalovirus exposure and HLA in healthy donors (dated by TCRdb to the late 2010s). The receptor library was made with the immunoSEQ multiplex PCR assay. A mixture of 60 forward primers for TCR Vbeta segments and 13 reverse primers for TCR Jbeta segments was used in the multiplex PCR. TCRdb mirrors the immuneACCESS table, restricted to in-frame sequences. Some clones are absent from its copies; in checked studies, under half trace to an unresolved V gene, and the reason for the others is unknown. The sample has approximately 150,000 clones on record, roughly 85% of them singletons. Clones ranked in the top ten supply 1.3% of the sample. The sequenced material came from PBMCs. All receptors derive from a man under 40 in good health and CMV-seronegative.

The CDR3 sequence: CASSTTSGGSTDTQYF. DNA of the CDR3: TGTGCCAGCAGTACGACTAGCGGGGGAAGCACAGATACGCAGTATTTT. The genes are TRBV2 and TRBJ2-3; TRBD2 aligns across 12 bases. J was trimmed by 0 bases and V by 5 bases; bases with no gene match: 3. The length of the CDR3 is 16 residues. The germline V gene encodes CDR1 SNHLY and CDR2 FYNNEI.

V and J are TRBV5-8 and TRBJ1-5; 7 positions agree with TRBD1. Per germline, CDR1 SGHTS and CDR2 YDEGEE. V dropped 4 bases and J dropped 5; count of bases not matched to a gene: 9. The CDR3 length is 15 residues. CDR3 nucleotides: TGTGCCAGCAGCCAAGGACAGGTCGTCGATCAGCCCCAGCATTTT. It encodes CASSQGQVVDQPQHF. Full variable domain (missing parts from reference TRBV5-8 and TRBJ1-5): EAGVTQSPTHLIKTRGQQATLRCSPISGHTSVYWYQQALGLGLQFLLWYDEGEERNRGNFPPRFSGRQFPNYSSELNVNALELEDSALYLCASSQGQVVDQPQHFGDGTRLSIL.

In this sample, this clone turned up once. The rearrangement links TRBV30 to TRBJ2-2, with 9 bases that match TRBD2. V shed 2 bases and J 4 bases; nucleotides not matched to a gene: 14. The germline V gene encodes CDR1 GTSNPN and CDR2 SVGIG (reference sequence). The CDR3 covers 18 residues. CDR3 coding DNA: TGTGCCTGGAGTCGGTTAGCGGGGGACCACATGGGCACCGGGGAGCTGTTTTTT. Protein: CAWSRLAGDHMGTGELFF. Looking up the rest from reference TRBV30 and TRBJ2-2 gives the full variable domain: SQTIHQWPATLVQPVGSPLSLECTVEGTSNPNLYWYRQAAGRGLQLLFYSVGIGQISSEVPQNLSASRPQDRQFILSSKKLLLSDSGFYLCAWSRLAGDHMGTGELFFGEGSRLTVL.

The chain links TRBV7-3 to TRBJ2-7; tentative D call: TRBD2 (5 bases). CDR3 length: 14 amino acids. CDR1 and CDR2 from the germline V gene are SGHTA and FQGTGA. The ends were cut back, 1 base at V and 2 bases at J, with 9 bases in the middle. CDR3 coding DNA: TGTGCCAGCAGCTTAAGCACCGGGGCCTACGAGCAGTACTTC. This gives the protein CASSLSTGAYEQYF.

This rearrangement joins TRBV7-3 to TRBJ2-2, with D unresolved. The CDR3 consists of 15 residues. Trimming stripped 3 bases from V and 1 base from J, with 9 bases between. Looked up from germline, CDR1 is SGHTA and CDR2 is FQGTGA. The DNA of the CDR3 is TGTGCCAGCAGCTTGATGTCGGGGAACACCGGGGAGCTGTTTTTT. Protein: CASSLMSGNTGELFF.

The V gene is TRBV7-9, the J gene TRBJ2-5; 10 nucleotides match TRBD2. After removal of 5 bases from V and 7 bases from J, the junction contained 10 bases not matched to a gene. Germline CDR1 and CDR2: SEHNR and FQNEAQ (reference sequence). The CDR3 contains 15 residues. The CDR3 reads CASSPGLAGVGTQYF. CDR3 DNA sequence: TGTGCCAGCAGCCCAGGGCTAGCGGGAGTTGGGACCCAGTACTTC. Together with reference TRBV7-9 and TRBJ2-5, the CDR3 gives the full variable domain: DTGVSQNPRHKITKRGQNVTFRCDPISEHNRLYWYRQTLGQGPEFLTYFQNEAQLEKSRLLSDRFSAERPKGSFSTLEIQRTEQGDSAMYLCASSPGLAGVGTQYFGPGTRLLVL.

Regarding this clone: Relative to the germline gene, one junction end is altered; a read error may explain this. This chain links TRBV5-4 with TRBJ2-6, with D perhaps TRBD1 (6 bases). This CDR3 has 18 residues. Germline CDR1 SGHNT, CDR2 YYREEE (reference sequence). CDR3 bases: TGTGCCAGCACCTTGGGAACGATCAGGGGCTCGGGGGCCAACGTCCTGACTTTC. It specifies CASTLGTIRGSGANVLTF.

The chain is built from TRBV5-4 and TRBJ1-2, with 7 bases aligning to TRBD1. The trim removed 4 bases at V and 5 bases at J, leaving 5 bases unmatched. CDR3 length: 13 amino acids. In germline, CDR1 is SGHNT, CDR2 YYREEE (reference sequence). The CDR3 here is CASSLTGVYGYTF. The CDR3 bases are TGTGCCAGCAGCCTAACAGGGGTGTATGGCTACACCTTC.

The genes are TRBV9 and TRBJ1-1; 7 nucleotides line up with TRBD1. The CDR3 contains 14 residues. Unmatched junction bases numbered 4, after V lost 0 bases and J lost 5 bases. Germline values: CDR1 SGDLS, CDR2 YYNGEE. CDR3: CASSVDLTGTEAFF. In nucleotides, the CDR3 is TGTGCCAGCAGCGTAGACTTGACAGGGACTGAAGCTTTCTTT.

The chain links TRBV7-9 to TRBJ1-6, with 7 nucleotides matching TRBD1. This CDR3 has 17 amino acids. Germline V gene data show CDR1 as SEHNR and CDR2 as FQNEAQ (reference sequence). V dropped 5 bases and J dropped 9; count of bases not matched to a gene: 16. CDR3 sequence reads: CASSHPPGGGGGSPLHF. The CDR3 DNA reads as TGTGCCAGCAGCCACCCTCCAGGGGGTGGGGGTGGTTCACCCCTCCACTTT.

This clone was observed a single time. The chain combines TRBV28 with TRBJ1-5, with 7 positions matching TRBD1. This CDR3 contains 17 residues. Germline CDR1 MDHEN, CDR2 SYDVKM. The V and J ends lost 6 bases and 0 bases, in that order; junction bases with no gene match: 11. CDR3 amino acids: CASRGPGTAYSNQPQHF. The CDR3 nucleotides are TGTGCCAGCAGGGGTCCTGGGACAGCGTATAGCAATCAGCCCCAGCATTTT.

J is TRBJ1-5 and V is TRBV5-8, with 8 bases identical to TRBD1. Trimming removed 0 bases from V and 6 bases from J; junction bases left unmatched: 8. The length of the CDR3 is 16 residues. Germline assignment: CDR1 SGHTS and CDR2 YDEGEE. CDR3: CASSLGAGGAGQPQHF. The CDR3 coding sequence is TGTGCCAGCAGCTTGGGGGCAGGGGGCGCGGGTCAGCCCCAGCATTTT.

This clone was counted a single time. This chain links TRBV6-1 with TRBJ1-2, with D possibly being TRBD1 (6 bases). Germline assignment: CDR1 MNHNS and CDR2 SASEGT. The CDR3 runs to 14 residues. Between the trimmed V and J ends, which lost 1 base and 7 bases, there was a span of 13 bases. The CDR3 bases are TGTGCCAGCAGTGAAGGTCAGGGGTGGGGTGGCTACACCTTC. This translates into CASSEGQGWGGYTF.

V and J are TRBV5-1 and TRBJ1-6, with D perhaps TRBD1 (5 bases). The CDR3 extends over 15 amino acids. Germline CDR1 SGHRS, CDR2 YFSETQ. V was trimmed by 0 bases and J by 10 bases, leaving 14 bases between them. DNA for the CDR3: TGCGCCAGCAGCTTGGAGATGCCGGGGGGATCACCCCTCCACTTT. Its protein product is CASSLEMPGGSPLHF.

This clone has a single count. V gene TRBV5-4 combines with J gene TRBJ2-7, with 8 bases fitting TRBD1. The CDR3 runs to 15 residues. V was clipped by 1 base and J by 0 bases; unmatched bases: 3. The germline V gene encodes CDR1 SGHNT and CDR2 YYREEE (reference sequence). CDR3 sequence: CASSLTGTGSYEQYF. Written as DNA, the CDR3 is TGTGCCAGCAGCTTGACCGGGACAGGCTCCTACGAGCAGTACTTC.

This chain links TRBV4-3 with TRBJ2-3, with TRBD2 matching over 7 bases. The CDR3 totals 16 residues. Germline V gene lookup returns CDR1 LGHNA and CDR2 YSLEER. Trimming removed 3 bases from V and 0 bases from J; junction bases left unmatched: 6. The chain's CDR3 is CASSQAGGGSTDTQYF. The CDR3 DNA follows: TGCGCCAGCAGCCAGGCGGGCGGGGGAAGCACAGATACGCAGTATTTT.

The chain has TRBV4-1 and TRBJ1-1; D gene ambiguous. The CDR3 runs 14 residues. The germline V gene has CDR1 MGHRA and CDR2 YSYEKL. V was clipped by 0 bases and J by 5 bases, with 10 bases between them. CDR3 loop: CASSQDRRGTEAFF. The CDR3 bases are TGCGCCAGCAGCCAAGATCGTCGGGGAACTGAAGCTTTCTTT.

The sample holds a few counts of this clone. V and J are TRBV11-2 and TRBJ1-4, with 7 nucleotides matching TRBD1. The CDR3 has 12 amino acids. V lost 10 bases, J lost 8 bases, and 7 bases stayed unmatched. Germline CDR1 SGHAT, CDR2 FQNNGV. CDR3 protein: CATTGRGEKLFF. CDR3 sequence (DNA): TGTGCCACGACAGGGAGAGGGGAAAAACTGTTTTTT.

On this clone: The sample has other DNA sequences that encode this CDR3 too. This chain uses TRBV30 with TRBJ1-5; possibly TRBD1 for D (6 bases). The CDR3 spans 13 residues. Trimming cost V 0 bases and J 6 bases, with 9 bases left between them. Per the germline V gene, CDR1 is GTSNPN and CDR2 is SVGIG (reference sequence). CDR3 in amino acids: CAWSVQGGQPQHF. The CDR3 DNA sequence: TGTGCCTGGAGTGTACAGGGTGGTCAGCCCCAGCATTTT. Supplemented by reference TRBV30 and TRBJ1-5, the full variable domain reads SQTIHQWPATLVQPVGSPLSLECTVEGTSNPNLYWYRQAAGRGLQLLFYSVGIGQISSEVPQNLSASRPQDRQFILSSKKLLLSDSGFYLCAWSVQGGQPQHFGDGTRLSIL.

CDR3 sequence: CASSYGAGNYEQYF. The CDR3 DNA sequence: TGTGCCAGCAGTTACGGAGCGGGGAACTACGAGCAGTACTTC. The chain combines TRBV6-5 with TRBJ2-7, with 7 nucleotides matching TRBD2. The J segment lost 3 bases and the V segment lost 2 bases, leaving 4 bases of the junction unmatched. CDR3 length: 14 amino acids. Germline V gene sequence: CDR1 MNHEY, CDR2 SVGAGI.

The chain recombines TRBV4-3 with TRBJ2-7; a weak D match, TRBD2 (6 bases). V was clipped by 4 bases and J by 7 bases, with 23 bases between them. The CDR3 is 16 residues long. Germline values: CDR1 LGHNA, CDR2 YSLEER. CDR3 sequence (DNA): TGCGCCAGCAGCCCGCGGAGGGCTAGCTTCTTGAGGGAGCAGTACTTC. It is translated as CASSPRRASFLREQYF.

This clone occurred once. One junction end does not reproduce the germline sequence, and a read error may be involved. The chain links TRBV7-7 to TRBJ2-3; TRBD2 is a possible D gene (6 bases). The length of the CDR3 is 18 residues. Germline assignment: CDR1 SSHAT and CDR2 FNYEAQ (reference sequence). The CDR3 region is CASSRGYSGGSSPDTQYF. CDR3 in DNA: TGTGCTAGCAGCCGAGGGTATTCCGGGGGAAGCTCACCAGATACGCAGTATTTT.

This chain links TRBV6-4 with TRBJ1-4; 7 bases match TRBD1. The CDR3 covers 15 residues. Looked up from germline, CDR1 is MRHNA and CDR2 is SNTAGT. The V segment lost 0 bases and the J segment 8 bases; nucleotides outside the gene matches: 6. The CDR3 DNA sequence: TGTGCCAGCAGTGACTCGATAGGGGGCACCGAAAAACTGTTTTTT. It yields the protein CASSDSIGGTEKLFF.

The chain links TRBV7-2 to TRBJ1-2; possible D gene TRBD1, 6 bases. Trimming cost V 5 bases and J 8 bases, with 15 bases left between them. The CDR3 contains 13 residues. CDR1 is SGHTA, CDR2 FQGNSA, per germline. CDR3 sequence: CASSPEGENGYTF. For the CDR3, the DNA is TGTGCCAGCAGCCCCGAGGGGGAAAACGGCTACACCTTC.

The chain links TRBV6-5 to TRBJ1-2; D may be TRBD1 (5 bases). Germline V lookup: CDR1 MNHEY, CDR2 SVGAGI. Between the trimmed V and J ends, which lost 5 bases and 8 bases, there was a span of 15 bases. This CDR3 comprises 13 residues. The CDR3 DNA reads TGTGCCAGCAGTCAGGGTTTTCATCAAGGCTACACCTTC. It codes for CASSQGFHQGYTF.

The gene calls are TRBV4-1 and TRBJ2-2; TRBD2 matches 11 bases. The CDR3 spans 18 residues. After removal of 2 bases from V and 5 bases from J, the junction contained 10 bases not matched to a gene. The germline gives CDR1 MGHRA, CDR2 YSYEKL. In nucleotides, the CDR3 is TGCGCCAGCAGCCAACCTTATAGCGGGGGGGCCCGTACCGGGGAGCTGTTTTTT. The encoded protein is CASSQPYSGGARTGELFF.